Following are 29 T cell receptor beta chains from one sample sequenced in a study of blood T cell repertoires in COVID-19. The protocol was immunoSEQ multiplex PCR, while the TCRdb copy is restricted to in-frame clones and leaves out a portion. The sample shows roughly 240,000 clones, around 82% of them seen only once. The sample consisted of PBMCs or T cells enriched from blood (not recorded which). The receptors were gathered from a woman aged 40 to 50 who had been exposed to COVID-19.

This chain uses TRBV11-2 with TRBJ2-7; 8 positions agree with TRBD1. Trimming at V came to 4 bases and at J to 2 bases, leaving 7 bases not matched to a gene. Per the germline V gene, CDR1 is SGHAT and CDR2 is FQNNGV. The CDR3 loop spans 15 amino acids. CDR3 bases: TGTGCCAGCAGCTATAGGACAGGGCTCACCTACGAGCAGTACTTC. Its protein is CASSYRTGLTYEQYF.

V is TRBV18 and J is TRBJ1-3; D unclear. Germline CDR1 is KGHSH and CDR2 is LQKENI. CDR3 size: 16 residues. V lost 2 bases and J lost 0, with 11 bases in between. DNA for the CDR3: TGTGCCAGCTCACCAATGAGGGAAAGCTCTGGAAACACCATATATTTT. Its translation: CASSPMRESSGNTIYF.

The gene calls are TRBV2 and TRBJ2-1; 7 bases agree with TRBD1. From germline, CDR1 is SNHLY and CDR2 FYNNEI. V was pared by 6 bases and J by 5 bases, with 10 bases of the junction left unmatched. The CDR3 totals 15 residues. The chain's CDR3 is CASSDREGVNNEQFF. The CDR3 DNA reads as TGTGCCAGCAGCGACAGGGAAGGAGTAAACAATGAGCAGTTCTTC.

The chain carries TRBV9 and TRBJ2-7, with unresolved D. Germline V CDR1 and CDR2: SGDLS, YYNGEE. The ends were cut back, 0 bases at V and 3 bases at J, with 7 bases in the middle. This CDR3 has 13 residues. The CDR3 DNA reads as TGTGCCAGCAGCGTAGCGGTTGGCTACGAGCAGTACTTC. This encodes CASSVAVGYEQYF.

This sequence joins TRBV9 and TRBJ2-1; 7 bases line up with TRBD2. The germline V gene has CDR1 SGDLS and CDR2 YYNGEE. Trimming at V came to 0 bases and at J to 9 bases, leaving 3 bases not matched to a gene. The CDR3 loop spans 13 amino acids. CDR3 sequence: CASSVAPGGEQFF. The CDR3 coding sequence is TGTGCCAGCAGCGTAGCTCCGGGGGGTGAGCAGTTCTTC.

This chain connects TRBV5-4 to TRBJ1-2; a possible D gene is TRBD1 (5 bases). Trimming took off 0 bases at V and 8 bases at J, with 14 bases between the two ends. The CDR3 has 14 amino acids. Germline lookup yields CDR1 SGHNT and CDR2 YYREEE (reference sequence). The CDR3, as DNA: TGTGCCAGCAGCTTGGGGGCAGGGCAGAACGGCTACACCTTC. Translated: CASSLGAGQNGYTF.

The CDR3: CASSFGRNQPQHF. The CDR3 nucleotides are TGTGCCAGCAGTTTTGGCCGCAATCAGCCCCAGCATTTT. The V call is TRBV6-5, the J call TRBJ1-5; D is unresolved. Trimming took 4 bases from V and 2 from J, leaving 6 bases between them. There are 13 residues in the CDR3. The germline gives CDR1 MNHEY, CDR2 SVGAGI.

The rearrangement links TRBV7-8 to TRBJ1-1; perhaps TRBD1 as D (5 bases). V was pared by 1 base and J by 3 bases, with 12 bases between. The CDR3 spans 15 residues. Germline V gives CDR1 SGHVS, CDR2 FQNEAQ. In DNA, the CDR3 is TGTGCCAGCAGCTTAGGGCAGGGCTTGGACACTGAAGCTTTCTTT. It translates to CASSLGQGLDTEAFF.

The chain employs TRBV13 and TRBJ1-2, with 11 bases aligning to TRBD1. The CDR3 is 14 residues long. The germline V gene encodes CDR1 PRHDT and CDR2 FYEKMQ (reference sequence). V lost 3 bases and J lost 4; bases outside the gene matches: 1. The CDR3 loop is CASSLGQGVYGYTF. The CDR3 DNA is TGTGCCAGCAGCTTGGGACAGGGGGTCTATGGCTACACCTTC.

CDR3: CATSGSQGREVNYGYTF. The CDR3 DNA sequence: TGTGCCACCAGTGGAAGTCAGGGGAGGGAGGTTAACTATGGCTACACCTTC. The chain uses TRBV24-1 and TRBJ1-2, with D possibly being TRBD1 (6 bases). V gave up 5 bases and J gave up 1 base, with 19 bases separating them. CDR1 and CDR2 (germline): KGHDR, SFDVKD. There are 17 residues in the CDR3.

The chain recombines TRBV3-1 (or the pseudogene TRBV3-2) with TRBJ2-2; tentatively, D is TRBD2 (6 bases). V was trimmed by 1 base and J by 8 bases, leaving 11 bases between them. CDR1 is LGHDT, CDR2 YNNKEL, per germline (reference sequence). The CDR3 sequence is 14 residues long. This CDR3 is CASSQVLGTGELFF. The CDR3 nucleotides read TGTGCCAGCAGCCAAGTCCTAGGGACTGGGGAGCTGTTTTTT.

This clone came up a few times. The chain has TRBV7-2 and TRBJ1-1; D remains ambiguous. The CDR3 contains 15 residues. The germline V gene has CDR1 SGHTA and CDR2 FQGNSA. V was pared by 6 bases and J by 5 bases, with 19 bases between. CDR3 in DNA: TGTGCCAGCAGAGATACCATCAGCGGGCGGACTGAAGCTTTCTTT. Its translation: CASRDTISGRTEAFF.

The chain combines TRBV2 with TRBJ2-5; 8 positions agree with TRBD1. J gave up 5 bases and V 4 bases, and 9 bases lay outside the gene matches. The germline V gene encodes CDR1 SNHLY and CDR2 FYNNEI. The CDR3 runs 15 residues. This chain's CDR3 is CASSGRTGFGETQYF. In nucleotides, the CDR3 is TGTGCCAGCAGTGGGCGGACAGGGTTCGGGGAGACCCAGTACTTC.

The V gene is TRBV7-6, the J gene TRBJ2-5, with 10 bases lining up with TRBD2. CDR3 size: 15 residues. Germline values: CDR1 SGHVS, CDR2 FNYEAQ. V trimming: 4 bases; J trimming: 3 bases; junction bases outside the gene matches: 5. CDR3 loop: CASSSSSGGEETQYF. The CDR3 region has the DNA TGTGCCAGCAGCTCATCCAGCGGGGGGGAAGAGACCCAGTACTTC.

The rearrangement links TRBV9 to TRBJ2-1, with D possibly matching TRBD2 (7 bases). Germline CDR1 is SGDLS and CDR2 is YYNGEE. This CDR3 is 15 amino acids long. V lost 3 bases to trimming and J lost 7 bases, with 17 bases between them. The CDR3 reads CASSEGGGGKNEQFF. In DNA form, the CDR3 reads TGTGCCAGCAGCGAAGGGGGAGGGGGAAAAAATGAGCAGTTCTTC. The full variable domain, in which reference TRBV9 and TRBJ2-1 provide the parts outside the CDR3, is DSGVTQTPKHLITATGQRVTLRCSPRSGDLSVYWYQQSLDQGLQFLIQYYNGEERAKGNILERFSAQQFPDLHSELNLSSLELGDSALYFCASSEGGGGKNEQFFGPGTRLTVL.

V and J are TRBV3-1 (or the pseudogene TRBV3-2) and TRBJ2-1; TRBD2 aligns across 8 bases. With V trimmed by 4 bases and J by 10 bases, 18 bases remained unmatched. This CDR3 comprises 17 residues. Germline V CDR1 and CDR2: LGHDT, YNNKEL (reference sequence). CDR3: CASSRSGGGTSTGEQFF. The CDR3 region has the DNA TGTGCCAGCAGCCGTTCGGGCGGGGGGACCTCTACCGGGGAGCAGTTCTTC.

This chain connects TRBV19 to TRBJ1-1, with D maybe TRBD1 (5 bases). Germline V gives CDR1 LNHDA, CDR2 SQIVND (reference sequence). The CDR3 runs to 14 residues. Trimming took off 0 bases at V and 4 bases at J, with 9 bases between the two ends. CDR3 sequence: CASSIDRAITEAFF. CDR3 sequence (DNA): TGTGCCAGTAGTATAGACAGGGCGATCACTGAAGCTTTCTTT.

This chain links TRBV12-5 with TRBJ2-3; 12 nucleotides line up with TRBD1. Germline V gene lookup returns CDR1 LGHNT and CDR2 FRNRAP. Trimming at V came to 7 bases and at J to 3 bases, leaving 11 bases not matched to a gene. This CDR3 has 17 residues. The CDR3 loop reads CASDPGGTGGVTDTQYF. CDR3 in DNA: TGTGCTAGTGACCCCGGCGGGACAGGGGGCGTGACAGATACGCAGTATTTT. The complete variable domain, with remaining parts taken from reference TRBV12-5 and TRBJ2-3, reads DARVTQTPRHKVTEMGQEVTMRCQPILGHNTVFWYRQTMMQGLELLAYFRNRAPLDDSGMPKDRFSAEMPDATLATLKIQPSEPRDSAVYFCASDPGGTGGVTDTQYFGPGTRLTVL.

The V call is TRBV5-1, the J call TRBJ1-3; D is perhaps TRBD1 (5 bases). V was trimmed by 4 bases and J by 5 bases, leaving 16 bases between them. The CDR3 covers 15 residues. Germline assignment: CDR1 SGHRS and CDR2 YFSETQ. The CDR3 spells CASSPGWGERNTIYF. The CDR3 nucleotides read TGCGCCAGCAGCCCCGGTTGGGGGGAGCGAAACACCATATATTTT.

The CDR3 reads CASSSGGTGGRTSPLHF. For the CDR3, the DNA is TGTGCCAGCAGTTCCGGAGGGACAGGGGGTAGGACTTCACCCCTCCACTTT. The V call is TRBV28, the J call TRBJ1-6, with 11 bases aligning to TRBD1. The length of the CDR3 is 17 residues. CDR1 and CDR2 (germline): MDHEN, SYDVKM. V gave up 4 bases and J gave up 9 bases; unmatched junction bases: 11. The whole variable domain, filled in from reference TRBV28 and TRBJ1-6, reads DVKVTQSSRYLVKRTGEKVFLECVQDMDHENMFWYRQDPGLGLRLIYFSYDVKMKEKGDIPEGYSVSREKKERFSLILESASTNQTSMYLCASSSGGTGGRTSPLHFGNGTRLTVT.

The CDR3 loop reads CASGALETQYF. The CDR3, as DNA: TGTGCCAGCGGTGCATTGGAGACCCAGTACTTC. The rearrangement links TRBV2 to TRBJ2-5; D remains ambiguous. The V end lost 8 bases, the J end lost 5 bases, and 9 bases lay between the germline ends. The V gene's germline CDR1 is SNHLY and CDR2 FYNNEI. The CDR3 has 11 amino acids. Based on the CDR3 plus reference TRBV2 and TRBJ2-5, the full variable domain is EPEVTQTPSHQVTQMGQEVILRCVPISNHLYFYWYRQILGQKVEFLVSFYNNEISEKSEIFDDQFSVERPDGSNFTLKIRSTKLEDSAMYFCASGALETQYFGPGTRLLVL.

As DNA, the CDR3 is TGTGCCAGCGCACTACTAGCGAGTACAGATACGCAGTATTTT. Protein product: CASALLASTDTQYF. The chain uses TRBV18 and TRBJ2-3, with 7 bases that match TRBD2. From germline, CDR1 is KGHSH and CDR2 LQKENI. The V gene end was trimmed by 8 bases and the J gene end by 3 bases; junction bases not matched to a gene: 8. CDR3 length: 14 amino acids.

This clone turned up a few times. The rearrangement links TRBV6-1 to TRBJ1-2, with a tentative D call TRBD1 (5 bases). This CDR3 spans 16 amino acids. V was clipped by 0 bases and J by 4 bases, with 15 bases between them. The germline V gene has CDR1 MNHNS and CDR2 SASEGT. CDR3 bases: TGTGCCAGCAGTGAAGCGCTGCTGGGGCGAAGCTATGGCTACACCTTC. This codes for CASSEALLGRSYGYTF.

The chain couples TRBV29-1 to TRBJ1-1; 9 nucleotides agree with TRBD1. CDR3 length equals 13 residues. V lost 5 bases, J lost 5 bases, and 6 bases stayed unmatched. Germline loops: CDR1 SQVTM, CDR2 ANQGSEA. DNA of the CDR3: TGCAGCGTTAGCTGGGACAGGGTGACTGAAGCTTTCTTT. This sequence encodes CSVSWDRVTEAFF.

The gene calls are TRBV7-8 and TRBJ2-1; 11 bases align to TRBD2. CDR3 size: 16 residues. CDR1 and CDR2 from the germline V gene are SGHVS and FQNEAQ. The trim removed 5 bases at V and 6 bases at J, leaving 9 bases unmatched. In DNA, the CDR3 is TGTGCCAGCAGCCTAGGAACGGGACTAGCGGCCAATGAGCAGTTCTTC. Translated: CASSLGTGLAANEQFF.

V is TRBV7-2 and J is TRBJ1-6; D may be TRBD1 (5 bases). Trimming stripped 1 base from V and 9 bases from J, with 10 bases between. This CDR3 comprises 14 residues. Per the germline V gene, CDR1 is SGHTA and CDR2 is FQGNSA. CDR3 residues: CASSLEGLSSPLHF. DNA of the CDR3: TGTGCCAGCAGCTTAGAGGGGTTGTCTTCACCCCTCCACTTT. Supplemented by reference TRBV7-2 and TRBJ1-6, the full variable domain reads GAGVSQSPSNKVTEKGKDVELRCDPISGHTALYWYRQSLGQGLEFLIYFQGNSAPDKSGLPSDRFSAERTGGSVSTLTIQRTQQEDSAVYLCASSLEGLSSPLHFGNGTRLTVT.

The chain is built from TRBV27 and TRBJ2-2; 8 positions agree with TRBD2. Germline V gene sequence: CDR1 MNHEY, CDR2 SMNVEV (reference sequence). V was clipped by 6 bases and J by 2 bases; unmatched bases: 14. This CDR3 comprises 18 residues. CDR3 in amino acids: CASRAAGGGGPNTGELFF. CDR3 bases: TGTGCCAGCAGGGCCGCGGGGGGTGGAGGTCCTAACACCGGGGAGCTGTTTTTT.

CDR3 residues: CASSPKNSNYEQYF. The CDR3 DNA sequence: TGTGCCAGCTCACCAAAAAACTCCAACTACGAGCAGTACTTC. The chain has TRBV18 and TRBJ2-7; D remains ambiguous. CDR1 and CDR2 (germline): KGHSH, LQKENI. The CDR3 spans 14 residues. Trimming removed 2 bases at V and 3 bases at J, with 11 bases between.

This clone has only one observation. The J gene is TRBJ1-3, the V gene TRBV9; 7 bases are shared with TRBD1. Germline CDR1 reads SGDLS; CDR2 reads YYNGEE. V gave up 3 bases and J gave up 8 bases; unmatched junction bases: 8. The length of the CDR3 is 14 residues. In DNA form, the CDR3 reads TGTGCCAGCAGCGCAGACAGGGTCGGGGACACCATATATTTT. This codes for CASSADRVGDTIYF. Drawing the rest from reference TRBV9 and TRBJ1-3, the complete variable domain is DSGVTQTPKHLITATGQRVTLRCSPRSGDLSVYWYQQSLDQGLQFLIQYYNGEERAKGNILERFSAQQFPDLHSELNLSSLELGDSALYFCASSADRVGDTIYFGEGSWLTVV.